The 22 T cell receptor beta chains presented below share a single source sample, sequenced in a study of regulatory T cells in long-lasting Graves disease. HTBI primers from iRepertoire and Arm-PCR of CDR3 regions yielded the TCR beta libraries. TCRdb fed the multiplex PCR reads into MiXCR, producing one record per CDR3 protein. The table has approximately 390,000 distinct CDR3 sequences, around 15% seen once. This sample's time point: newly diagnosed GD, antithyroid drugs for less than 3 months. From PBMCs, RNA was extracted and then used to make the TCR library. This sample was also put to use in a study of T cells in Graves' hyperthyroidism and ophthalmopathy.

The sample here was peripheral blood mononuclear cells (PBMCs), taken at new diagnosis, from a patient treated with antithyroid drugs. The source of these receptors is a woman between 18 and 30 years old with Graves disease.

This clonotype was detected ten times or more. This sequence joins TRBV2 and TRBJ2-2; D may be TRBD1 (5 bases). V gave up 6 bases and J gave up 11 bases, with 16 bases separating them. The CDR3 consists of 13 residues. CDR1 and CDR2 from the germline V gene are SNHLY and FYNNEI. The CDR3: CASRSQVPQELFF. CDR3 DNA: TGTGCCAGCAGGTCACAGGTACCCCAAGAGCTGTTTTTT. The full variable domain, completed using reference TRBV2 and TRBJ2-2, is EPEVTQTPSHQVTQMGQEVILRCVPISNHLYFYWYRQILGQKVEFLVSFYNNEISEKSEIFDDQFSVERPDGSNFTLKIRSTKLEDSAMYFCASRSQVPQELFFGEGSRLTVL.

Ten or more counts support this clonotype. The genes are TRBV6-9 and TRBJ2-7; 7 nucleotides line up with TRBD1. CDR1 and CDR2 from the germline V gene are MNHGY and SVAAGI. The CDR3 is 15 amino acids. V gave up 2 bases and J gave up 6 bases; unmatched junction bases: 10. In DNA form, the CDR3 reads TGTGCCAGCAGTTATATGGCGGACAGGATGGTCGAGCAGTACTTC. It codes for CASSYMADRMVEQYF.

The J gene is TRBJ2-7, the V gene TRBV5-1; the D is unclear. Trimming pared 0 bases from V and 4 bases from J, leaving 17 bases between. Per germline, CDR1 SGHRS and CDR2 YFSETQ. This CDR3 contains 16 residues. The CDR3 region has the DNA TGCGCCAGCAGCTTGGCCGGGTTGACAAATCAATACGAGCAGTACTTC. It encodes CASSLAGLTNQYEQYF. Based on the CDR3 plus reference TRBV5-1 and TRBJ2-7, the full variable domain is KAGVTQTPRYLIKTRGQQVTLSCSPISGHRSVSWYQQTPGQGLQFLFEYFSETQRNKGNFPGRFSGRQFSNSRSEMNVSTLELGDSALYLCASSLAGLTNQYEQYFGPGTRLTVT.

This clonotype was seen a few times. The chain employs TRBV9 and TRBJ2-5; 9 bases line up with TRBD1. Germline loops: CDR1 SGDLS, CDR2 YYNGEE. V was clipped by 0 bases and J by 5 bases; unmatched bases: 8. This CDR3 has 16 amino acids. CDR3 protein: CASSVGGGGTGETQYF. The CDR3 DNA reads TGTGCCAGCAGCGTAGGGGGTGGGGGGACAGGGGAGACCCAGTACTTC.

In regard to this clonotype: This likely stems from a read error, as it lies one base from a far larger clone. CDR3 region: CAGSQGSYNEQFF. CDR3 DNA sequence: TGTGCCGGCAGTCAGGGGTCTTACAATGAGCAGTTCTTC. This chain joins TRBV12-3 or TRBV12-4 and TRBJ2-1, with D tentatively TRBD1 (6 bases). This CDR3 region has 13 residues.

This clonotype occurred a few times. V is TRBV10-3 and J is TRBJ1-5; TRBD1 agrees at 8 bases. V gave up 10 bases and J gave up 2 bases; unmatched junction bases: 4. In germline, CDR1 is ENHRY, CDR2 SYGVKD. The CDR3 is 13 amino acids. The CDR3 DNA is TGTGCCACCAAGACAGGGGGCAATCAGCCCCAGCATTTT. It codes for CATKTGGNQPQHF.

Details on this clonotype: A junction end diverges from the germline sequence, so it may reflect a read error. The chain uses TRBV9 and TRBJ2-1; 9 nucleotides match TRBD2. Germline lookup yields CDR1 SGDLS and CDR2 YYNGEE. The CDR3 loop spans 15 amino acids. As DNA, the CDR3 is TGTGCCAGCAGCTTCACCGGGACTAGCTTCAATGAGCGGTTCTTC. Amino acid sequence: CASSFTGTSFNERFF.

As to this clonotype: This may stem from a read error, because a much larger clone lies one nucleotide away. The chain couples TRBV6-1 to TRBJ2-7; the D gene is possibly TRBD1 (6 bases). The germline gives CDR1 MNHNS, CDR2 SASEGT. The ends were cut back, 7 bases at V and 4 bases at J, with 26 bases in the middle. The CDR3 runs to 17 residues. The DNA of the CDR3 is TGTGCCAGCACTCCCGAGGTGGTCGACAGGTCGGGGTACGAGCAGTACTTC. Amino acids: CASTPEVVDRSGYEQYF.

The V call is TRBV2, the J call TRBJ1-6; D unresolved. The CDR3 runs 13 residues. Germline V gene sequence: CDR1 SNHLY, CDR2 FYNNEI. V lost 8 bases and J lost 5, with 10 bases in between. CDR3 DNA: TGTGCCAGCTCCCGGGAAAATAATTCACCCCTCCACTTT. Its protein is CASSRENNSPLHF.

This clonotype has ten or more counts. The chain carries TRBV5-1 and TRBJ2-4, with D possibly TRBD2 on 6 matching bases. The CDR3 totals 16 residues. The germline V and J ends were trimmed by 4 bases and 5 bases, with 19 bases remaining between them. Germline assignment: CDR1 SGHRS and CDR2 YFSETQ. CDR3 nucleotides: TGCGCCAGCAGCATGAACCGGGACTCCTCTGAAAACATTCAGTACTTC. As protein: CASSMNRDSSENIQYF.

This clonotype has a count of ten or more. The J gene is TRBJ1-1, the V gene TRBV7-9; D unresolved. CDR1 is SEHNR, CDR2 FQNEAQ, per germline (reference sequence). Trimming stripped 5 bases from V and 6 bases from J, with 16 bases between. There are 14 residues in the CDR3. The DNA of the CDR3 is TGTGCCAGCAGCCGGTCCGGGTGGATCGCTGAAGCTTTCTTT. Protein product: CASSRSGWIAEAFF.

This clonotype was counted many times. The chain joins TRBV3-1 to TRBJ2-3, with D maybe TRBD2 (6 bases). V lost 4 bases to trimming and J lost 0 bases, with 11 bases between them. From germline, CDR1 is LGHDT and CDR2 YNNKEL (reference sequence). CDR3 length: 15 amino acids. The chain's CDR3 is CASSPDGTSTDTQYF. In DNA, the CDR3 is TGTGCCAGCAGCCCCGACGGGACTAGCACAGATACGCAGTATTTT.

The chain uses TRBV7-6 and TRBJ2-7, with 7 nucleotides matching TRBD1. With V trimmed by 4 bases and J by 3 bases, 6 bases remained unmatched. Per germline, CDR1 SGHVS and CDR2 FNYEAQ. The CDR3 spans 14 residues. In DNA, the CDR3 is TGTGCCAGCAGCTCGACAGGGTCGGGCTACGAGCAGTACTTC. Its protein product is CASSSTGSGYEQYF.

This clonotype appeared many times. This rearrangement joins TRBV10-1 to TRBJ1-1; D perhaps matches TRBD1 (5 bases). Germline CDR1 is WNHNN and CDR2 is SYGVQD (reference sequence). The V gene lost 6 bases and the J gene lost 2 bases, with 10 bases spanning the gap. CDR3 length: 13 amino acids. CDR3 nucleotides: TGCGCCAGCAGAGCCAGGGTCAACACTGAAGCTTTCTTT. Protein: CASRARVNTEAFF.

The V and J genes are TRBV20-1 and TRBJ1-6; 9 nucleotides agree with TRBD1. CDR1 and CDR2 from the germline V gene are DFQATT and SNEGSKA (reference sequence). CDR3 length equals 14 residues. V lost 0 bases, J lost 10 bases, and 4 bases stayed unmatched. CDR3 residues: CSAREGQGRSPLHF. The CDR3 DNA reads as TGCAGTGCTAGAGAGGGACAGGGCCGGTCACCCCTCCACTTT.

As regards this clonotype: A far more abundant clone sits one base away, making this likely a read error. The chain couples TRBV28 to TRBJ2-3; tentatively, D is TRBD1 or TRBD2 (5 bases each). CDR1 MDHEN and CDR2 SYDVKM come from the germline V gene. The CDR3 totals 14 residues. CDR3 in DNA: TGTGCCAGCAGTTCCCTGGACCTGCAAGGGACCCGGTACTTC. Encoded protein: CASSSLDLQGTRYF.

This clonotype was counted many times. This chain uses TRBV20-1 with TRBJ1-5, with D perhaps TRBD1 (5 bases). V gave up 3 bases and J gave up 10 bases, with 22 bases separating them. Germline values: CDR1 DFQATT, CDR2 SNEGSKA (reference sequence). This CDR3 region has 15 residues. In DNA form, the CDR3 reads TGCAGTGCTAGGGGGACCGGGACCGAGGTGGGCCCCCAGCATTTT. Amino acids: CSARGTGTEVGPQHF.

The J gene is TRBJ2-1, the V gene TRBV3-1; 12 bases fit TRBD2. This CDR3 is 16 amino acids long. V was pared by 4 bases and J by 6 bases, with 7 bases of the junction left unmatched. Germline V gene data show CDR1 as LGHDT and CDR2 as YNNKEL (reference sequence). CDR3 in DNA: TGTGCCAGCAGCCCCGGGAGGACTAGCGGGACCAATGAGCAGTTCTTC. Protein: CASSPGRTSGTNEQFF.

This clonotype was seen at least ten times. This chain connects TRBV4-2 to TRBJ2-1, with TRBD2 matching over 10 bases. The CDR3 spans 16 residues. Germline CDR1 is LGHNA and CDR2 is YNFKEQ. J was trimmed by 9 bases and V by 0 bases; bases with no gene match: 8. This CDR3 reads CASSQDLAGESGEQFF. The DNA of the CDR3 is TGTGCCAGCAGCCAAGATCTAGCGGGAGAATCTGGTGAGCAGTTCTTC.

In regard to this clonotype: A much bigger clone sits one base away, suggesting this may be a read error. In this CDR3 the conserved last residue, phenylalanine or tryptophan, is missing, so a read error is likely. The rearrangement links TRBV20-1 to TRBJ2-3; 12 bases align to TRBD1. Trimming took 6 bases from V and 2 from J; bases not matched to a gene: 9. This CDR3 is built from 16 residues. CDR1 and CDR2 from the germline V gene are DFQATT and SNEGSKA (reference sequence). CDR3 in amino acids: CSAREGTGGNTDTQYL. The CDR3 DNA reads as TGCAGTGCGCGCGAAGGGACAGGGGGCAACACAGATACGCAGTATCTT.

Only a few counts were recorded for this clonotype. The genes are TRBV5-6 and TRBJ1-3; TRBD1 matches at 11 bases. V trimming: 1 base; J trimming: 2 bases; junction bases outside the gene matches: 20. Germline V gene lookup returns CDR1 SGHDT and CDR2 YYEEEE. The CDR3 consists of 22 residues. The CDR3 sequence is CASSLISPALDRGHSPGNTIYF. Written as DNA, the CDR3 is TGTGCCAGCAGCTTGATATCTCCGGCGTTGGACAGGGGGCATTCTCCTGGAAACACCATATATTTT.

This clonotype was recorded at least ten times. As DNA, the CDR3 is TGTGCCAGCAGTTCAAACACCGGGTTCGGCTATGGCTACACCTTC. Amino acid sequence: CASSSNTGFGYGYTF. The rearrangement uses TRBV28 and TRBJ1-2; D is uncertain. Deletions cut 4 bases from V and 4 bases from J, with 16 bases between. There are 15 residues in the CDR3. Germline values: CDR1 MDHEN, CDR2 SYDVKM.